The clone carrying this T cell receptor beta chain was detected a few times. Its matching antigen is unknown. This specimen comes from a study of cytomegalovirus exposure and HLA in healthy donors. In nominal health when sampled, donors likely had unrecorded immune exposures nonetheless. General study points: Altogether, 170 or so TCR beta chains were recorded as cytomegalovirus-associated.

The CDR3 loop spans 14 amino acids. V was cut by 5 bases and J by 3 bases, with 12 bases left in between. CDR1 and CDR2 from the germline V gene are WSHSY and SAAADI. With 60 Vbeta and 13 Jbeta primers, the PCR was carried out. Repertoires were generated with immunoSEQ multiplex PCR, while TCRdb's copy carries only in-frame clones and drops some. The sample holds tens of thousands of clones, 77% seen once. The sample comprised PBMCs. This sequence originates from a man aged 50-60 years in good health and CMV-seropositive. The chain links TRBV10-2 to TRBJ2-3; D is possibly TRBD1 (5 bases). The CDR3 reads CASSLGRGTDTQYF. In DNA, the CDR3 is TGCGCCAGCAGTTTAGGTAGGGGAACAGATACGCAGTATTTT.